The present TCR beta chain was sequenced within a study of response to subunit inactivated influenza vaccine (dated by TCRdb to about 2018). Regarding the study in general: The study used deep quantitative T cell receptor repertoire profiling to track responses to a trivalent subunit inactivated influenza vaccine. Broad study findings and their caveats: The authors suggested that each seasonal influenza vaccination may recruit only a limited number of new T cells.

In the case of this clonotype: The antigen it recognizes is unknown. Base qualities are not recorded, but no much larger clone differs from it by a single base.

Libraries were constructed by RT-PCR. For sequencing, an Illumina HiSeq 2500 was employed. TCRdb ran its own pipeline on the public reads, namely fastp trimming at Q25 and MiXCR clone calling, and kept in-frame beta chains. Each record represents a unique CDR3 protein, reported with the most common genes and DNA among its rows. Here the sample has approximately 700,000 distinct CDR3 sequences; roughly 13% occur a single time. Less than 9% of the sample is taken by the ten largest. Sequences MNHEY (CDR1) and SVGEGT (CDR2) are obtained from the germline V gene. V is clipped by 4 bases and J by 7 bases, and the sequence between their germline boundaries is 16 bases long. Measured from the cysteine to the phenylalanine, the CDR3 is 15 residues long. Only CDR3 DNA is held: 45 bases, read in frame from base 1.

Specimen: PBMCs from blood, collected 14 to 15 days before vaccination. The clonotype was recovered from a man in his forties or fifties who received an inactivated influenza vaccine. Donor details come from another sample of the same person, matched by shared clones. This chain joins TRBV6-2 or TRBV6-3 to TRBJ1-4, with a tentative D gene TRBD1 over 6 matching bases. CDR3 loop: CASSSTSTGTEKLFF. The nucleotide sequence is TGTGCCAGCAGTTCCACGTCAACAGGGACTGAAAAACTGTTTTTT.